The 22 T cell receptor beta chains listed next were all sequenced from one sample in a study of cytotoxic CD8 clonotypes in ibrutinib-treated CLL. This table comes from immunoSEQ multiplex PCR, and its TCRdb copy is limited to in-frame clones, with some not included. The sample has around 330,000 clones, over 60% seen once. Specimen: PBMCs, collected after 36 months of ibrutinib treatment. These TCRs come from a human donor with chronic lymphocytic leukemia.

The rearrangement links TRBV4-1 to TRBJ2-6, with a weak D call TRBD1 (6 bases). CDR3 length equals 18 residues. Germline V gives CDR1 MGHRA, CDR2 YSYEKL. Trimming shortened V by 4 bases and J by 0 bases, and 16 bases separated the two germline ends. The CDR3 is CASSPRTEMLSGANVLTF. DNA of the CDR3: TGCGCCAGCAGCCCTCGGACAGAGATGCTCTCTGGGGCCAACGTCCTGACTTTC.

CDR3 nucleotides: TGTGCCAGCGCCCCATTAGCCGGGCCCTACGAGCAGTACTTC. This encodes CASAPLAGPYEQYF. This chain joins TRBV9 and TRBJ2-7; no firm D call. The CDR3 covers 14 residues. Trimming took 7 bases from V and 2 from J, leaving 16 bases between them. The germline V gene has CDR1 SGDLS and CDR2 YYNGEE.

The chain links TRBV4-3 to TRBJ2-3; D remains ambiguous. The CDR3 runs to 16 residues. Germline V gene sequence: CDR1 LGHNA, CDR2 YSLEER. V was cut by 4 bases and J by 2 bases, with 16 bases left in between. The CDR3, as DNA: TGCGCCAGCAGCCCGACGGAAGAAAAGGACACAGATACGCAGTATTTT. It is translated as CASSPTEEKDTDTQYF.

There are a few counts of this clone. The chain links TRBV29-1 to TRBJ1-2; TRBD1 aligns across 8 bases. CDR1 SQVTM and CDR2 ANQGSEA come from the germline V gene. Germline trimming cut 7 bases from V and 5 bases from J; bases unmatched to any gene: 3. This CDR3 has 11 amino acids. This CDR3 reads CSGGQEYGYTF. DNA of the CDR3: TGCAGCGGGGGACAGGAATATGGCTACACCTTC.

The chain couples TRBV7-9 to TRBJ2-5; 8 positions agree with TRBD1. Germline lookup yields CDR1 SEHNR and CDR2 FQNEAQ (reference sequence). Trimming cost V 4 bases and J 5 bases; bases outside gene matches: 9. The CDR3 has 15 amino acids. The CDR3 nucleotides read TGTGCCAGCAGCTCTCGGACAGGGAGAATGGAGACCCAGTACTTC. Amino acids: CASSSRTGRMETQYF.

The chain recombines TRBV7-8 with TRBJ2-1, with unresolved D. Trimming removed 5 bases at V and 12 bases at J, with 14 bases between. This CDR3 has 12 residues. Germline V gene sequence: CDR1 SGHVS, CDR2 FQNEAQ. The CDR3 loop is CASSQTGNTQFF. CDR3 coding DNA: TGTGCCAGCAGCCAGACTGGTAACACGCAGTTCTTC.

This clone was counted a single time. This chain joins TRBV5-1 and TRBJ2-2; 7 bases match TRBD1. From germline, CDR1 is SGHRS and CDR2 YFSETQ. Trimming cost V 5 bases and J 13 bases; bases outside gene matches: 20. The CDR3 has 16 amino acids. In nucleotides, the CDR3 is TGCGCCAGCAGACGGTACTTAAACGACAGGGTTCAAGGGCTGTTTTTT. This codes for CASRRYLNDRVQGLFF. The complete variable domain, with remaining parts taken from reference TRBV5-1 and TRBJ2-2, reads KAGVTQTPRYLIKTRGQQVTLSCSPISGHRSVSWYQQTPGQGLQFLFEYFSETQRNKGNFPGRFSGRQFSNSRSEMNVSTLELGDSALYLCASRRYLNDRVQGLFFGEGSRLTVL.

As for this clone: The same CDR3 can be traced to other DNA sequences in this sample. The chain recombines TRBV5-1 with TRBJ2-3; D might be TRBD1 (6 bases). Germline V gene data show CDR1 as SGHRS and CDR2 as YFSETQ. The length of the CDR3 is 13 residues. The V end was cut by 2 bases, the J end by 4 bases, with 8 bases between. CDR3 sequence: CASSLPGADTQYF. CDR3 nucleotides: TGCGCCAGCAGCTTACCAGGGGCAGATACGCAGTATTTT.

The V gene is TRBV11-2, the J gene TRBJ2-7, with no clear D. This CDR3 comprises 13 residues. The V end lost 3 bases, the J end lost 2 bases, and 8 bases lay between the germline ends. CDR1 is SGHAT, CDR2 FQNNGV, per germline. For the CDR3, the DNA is TGTGCCAGCAGCTTTCAGGTGACCTACGAGCAGTACTTC. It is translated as CASSFQVTYEQYF.

CDR3 region: CASSVAPGNEQFF. CDR3 nucleotide sequence: TGTGCCAGCAGCGTCGCACCGGGCAATGAGCAGTTCTTC. The gene calls are TRBV9 and TRBJ2-1; the D is unclear. This CDR3 spans 13 amino acids. The germline V gene has CDR1 SGDLS and CDR2 YYNGEE. The ends were cut back, 2 bases at V and 6 bases at J, with 9 bases in the middle.

CDR3 protein: CASSMGGTFKPQHF. CDR3 nucleotide sequence: TGTGCCAGTAGTATGGGCGGAACCTTCAAGCCCCAGCATTTT. The chain combines TRBV19 with TRBJ1-5, with D hard to call. This CDR3 comprises 14 residues. The germline CDR1 and CDR2 sequences are LNHDA and SQIVND (reference sequence). The V end was cut by 3 bases, the J end by 8 bases, with 14 bases between.

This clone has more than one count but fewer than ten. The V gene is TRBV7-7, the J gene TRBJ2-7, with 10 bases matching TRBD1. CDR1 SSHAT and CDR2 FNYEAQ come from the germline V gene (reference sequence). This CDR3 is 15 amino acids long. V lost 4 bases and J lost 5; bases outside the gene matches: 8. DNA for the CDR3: TGTGCCAGCAGCTCTGGAGGGACAGGGGCCCACGAGCAGTACTTC. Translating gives CASSSGGTGAHEQYF.

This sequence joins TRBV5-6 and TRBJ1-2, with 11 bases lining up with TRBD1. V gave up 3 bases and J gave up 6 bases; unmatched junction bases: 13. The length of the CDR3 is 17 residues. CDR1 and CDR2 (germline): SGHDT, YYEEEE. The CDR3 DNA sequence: TGTGCCAGCAGCTCACTACCAGGACAGGGGGCGAGGAATGGCTACACCTTC. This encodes CASSSLPGQGARNGYTF.

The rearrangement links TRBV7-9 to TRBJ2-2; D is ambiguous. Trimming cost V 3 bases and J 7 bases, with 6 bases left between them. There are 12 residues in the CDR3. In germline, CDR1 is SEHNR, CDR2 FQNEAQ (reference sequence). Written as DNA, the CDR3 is TGTGCCAGCAGCTTCCTCGGCGGGGAGCTGTTTTTT. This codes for CASSFLGGELFF.

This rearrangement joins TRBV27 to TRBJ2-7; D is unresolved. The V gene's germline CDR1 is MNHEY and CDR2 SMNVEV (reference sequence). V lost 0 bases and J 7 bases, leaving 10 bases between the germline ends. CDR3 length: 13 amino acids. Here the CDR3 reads CASSLSRSREQYF. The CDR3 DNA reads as TGTGCCAGCAGTTTATCGAGGTCGCGGGAGCAGTACTTC.

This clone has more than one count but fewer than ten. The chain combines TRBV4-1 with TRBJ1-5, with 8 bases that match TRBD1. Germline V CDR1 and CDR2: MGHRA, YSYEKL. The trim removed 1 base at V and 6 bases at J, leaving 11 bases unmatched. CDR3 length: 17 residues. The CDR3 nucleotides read TGCGCCAGCAGCCAAGGGGCTTTACAGGGGGTGAGTCAGCCCCAGCATTTT. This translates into CASSQGALQGVSQPQHF.

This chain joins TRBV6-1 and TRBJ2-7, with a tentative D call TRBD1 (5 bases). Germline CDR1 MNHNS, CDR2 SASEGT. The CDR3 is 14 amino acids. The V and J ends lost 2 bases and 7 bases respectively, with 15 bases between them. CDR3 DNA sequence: TGTGCCAGCAGTGAAACAGGCCCCATTTTAGAGCAGTACTTC. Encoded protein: CASSETGPILEQYF.

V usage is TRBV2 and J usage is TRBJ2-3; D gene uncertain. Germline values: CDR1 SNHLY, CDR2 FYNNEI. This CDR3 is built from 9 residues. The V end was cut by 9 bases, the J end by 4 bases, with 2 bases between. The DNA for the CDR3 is TGTGCCAGGGCAGATACGCAGTATTTT. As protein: CARADTQYF.

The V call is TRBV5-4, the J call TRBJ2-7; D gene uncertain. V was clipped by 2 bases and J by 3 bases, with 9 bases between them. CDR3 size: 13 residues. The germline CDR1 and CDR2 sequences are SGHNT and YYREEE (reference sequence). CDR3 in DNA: TGTGCCAGCAGCTTCTACCCCTACTACGAGCAGTACTTC. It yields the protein CASSFYPYYEQYF.

The CDR3 sequence: CASRPTGFREKLFF. The CDR3 DNA is TGTGCCAGCAGACCTACAGGGTTTCGAGAAAAACTGTTTTTT. The chain employs TRBV11-2 and TRBJ1-4; a possible D gene is TRBD1 (6 bases). Germline CDR1 is SGHAT and CDR2 is FQNNGV. The CDR3 spans 14 residues. V was shortened by 6 bases and J by 8 bases, with 16 bases between the two germline ends.

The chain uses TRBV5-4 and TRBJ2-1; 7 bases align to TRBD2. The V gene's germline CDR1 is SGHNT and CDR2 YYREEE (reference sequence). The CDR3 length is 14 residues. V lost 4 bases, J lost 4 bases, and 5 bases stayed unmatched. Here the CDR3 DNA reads TGTGCCAGCAGCCCGGGGGGACTATACAATGAGCAGTTCTTC. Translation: CASSPGGLYNEQFF.

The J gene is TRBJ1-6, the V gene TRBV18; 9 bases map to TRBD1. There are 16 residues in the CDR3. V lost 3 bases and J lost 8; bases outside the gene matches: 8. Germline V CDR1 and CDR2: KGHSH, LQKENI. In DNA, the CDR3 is TGTGCCAGCTCACCGACAGGGGGTTATTTCTATTCACCCCTCCACTTT. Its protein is CASSPTGGYFYSPLHF.